The 3 T cell receptor beta chains presented below share a single source sample, sequenced in a study of OX40 agonist ivuxolimab in advanced cancers. Libraries were prepared by immunoSEQ multiplex PCR; TCRdb keeps only in-frame clonotypes and omits some of them. The profile covers 65,000 to 85,000 clones, with 85% to 90% appearing a single time and 3.5% to 5% taken by the ten largest. This specimen was CD4+ or CD8+ T cells sorted from blood, taken in a trial of the OX40 agonist ivuxolimab. Receptor source: an adult with an advanced solid tumor such as melanoma, head and neck, liver or kidney cancer.

The CDR3 region is CASRPGYSNQPQHF. DNA for the CDR3: TGTGCCAGCAGACCCGGTTATAGCAATCAGCCCCAGCATTTT. The rearrangement uses TRBV6-5 and TRBJ1-5; unclear D gene. This CDR3 has 14 residues. The germline gives CDR1 MNHEY, CDR2 SVGAGI. V shed 6 bases and J shed 0 bases, with 9 bases lying between them.

The gene calls are TRBV9 and TRBJ2-2; 9 positions agree with TRBD2. Germline V gene lookup returns CDR1 SGDLS and CDR2 YYNGEE. The CDR3 has 17 residues. Germline trimming cut 3 bases from V and 5 bases from J; bases unmatched to any gene: 11. The CDR3: CASSATPGGGDTGELFF. In DNA, the CDR3 is TGTGCCAGCAGCGCGACCCCCGGCGGGGGGGATACCGGGGAGCTGTTTTTT. The variable domain in full, with the rest retrieved from reference TRBV9 and TRBJ2-2, is DSGVTQTPKHLITATGQRVTLRCSPRSGDLSVYWYQQSLDQGLQFLIQYYNGEERAKGNILERFSAQQFPDLHSELNLSSLELGDSALYFCASSATPGGGDTGELFFGEGSRLTVL.

V usage is TRBV11-2 and J usage is TRBJ2-7; 7 bases fit TRBD2. V was pared by 0 bases and J by 3 bases, with 8 bases of the junction left unmatched. CDR3 length: 16 amino acids. In germline, CDR1 is SGHAT, CDR2 FQNNGV. This CDR3 is CASSLEVGGGFYEQYF. CDR3 in DNA: TGTGCCAGCAGCTTAGAGGTTGGCGGGGGTTTCTACGAGCAGTACTTC. The whole variable domain, filled in from reference TRBV11-2 and TRBJ2-7, reads EAGVAQSPRYKIIEKRQSVAFWCNPISGHATLYWYQQILGQGPKLLIQFQNNGVVDDSQLPKDRFSAERLKGVDSTLKIQPAKLEDSAVYLCASSLEVGGGFYEQYFGPGTRLTVT.